These T cell receptor beta chains were read from a single sample in a study of shared clonotypes between healthy human individuals. TCRdb's copy holds only in-frame clones and misses some; the assay was immunoSEQ multiplex PCR. The sample holds 110,000 or so clones, over 65% seen once. Input material: memory CD8+ T cells sorted from blood. All receptors come from a woman between 25 and 40 years old in good health. Both conserved end residues are part of each CDR3. The D gene is left open where the match is weak. Expanded clones are given a class, and other clones once, few, many or no size at all.

d_call j_call clone_size v_call cdr3_aa cdr3_nt
TRBD1 TRBJ1-5 - TRBV28 CASVLTGAFNQPQHF TGTGCCAGTGTTTTGACAGGGGCCTTCAATCAGCCCCAGCATTTT
- TRBJ2-7 - TRBV25-1 CASSDHRDKSSYEQYF TGTGCCAGCAGTGACCACCGGGACAAGAGCTCCTACGAGCAGTACTTC
- TRBJ1-2 - TRBV6-6 CASSYDRKGYTF TGTGCCAGCAGTTACGACAGGAAGGGCTACACCTTC
TRBD2 TRBJ2-3 - TRBV7-9 CASSPLAGGVTDTQYF TGTGCCAGCAGCCCGTTAGCGGGAGGGGTCACAGATACGCAGTATTTT
TRBD1 TRBJ1-1 many TRBV4-1 CASRIRQGMGTEAFF TGCGCCAGCAGAATACGACAGGGAATGGGGACTGAAGCTTTCTTT
- TRBJ2-7 - TRBV7-2 CASSLYRTPYTYEQYF TGTGCCAGCAGCTTATATAGGACACCCTATACCTACGAGCAGTACTTC
- TRBJ1-2 medium-sized TRBV11-2 CASTPAGRNYGYTF TGTGCCAGCACCCCCGCGGGCAGAAACTATGGCTACACCTTC
TRBD2 TRBJ2-3 few TRBV6-5 CASSYGQLADTQYF TGTGCCAGCAGTTATGGACAACTAGCGGATACGCAGTATTTT
- TRBJ2-7 - TRBV7-9 CASSFRQGGSYEQYF TGTGCCAGCAGCTTCAGGCAGGGGGGATCCTACGAGCAGTACTTC
- TRBJ1-1 - TRBV21-1 CASSKDRGQGAFF TGTGCCAGCAGCAAAGATCGGGGGCAGGGGGCTTTCTTT
TRBD2 TRBJ2-7 - TRBV19 CATQETSGYYEQYF TGTGCCACACAAGAGACTAGCGGATACTACGAGCAGTACTTC
- TRBJ1-4 - TRBV28 CASRHVWSDPNEKLFF TGTGCCAGCAGACATGTTTGGTCAGACCCGAATGAAAAACTGTTTTTT
TRBD2 TRBJ2-1 few TRBV29-1 CSVEGGRASSEQFF TGCAGCGTTGAGGGCGGGAGGGCCTCCAGTGAGCAGTTCTTC
- TRBJ1-5 - TRBV5-4 CASSWGGNQPQHF TGTGCCAGCAGTTGGGGGGGAAATCAGCCCCAGCATTTT
- TRBJ2-7 - TRBV7-2 CASSEYIRDEQYF TGTGCCAGCAGCGAATATATTCGGGACGAGCAGTACTTC
- TRBJ2-7 - TRBV7-3 CASSPGRGLRSLEQYF TGTGCCAGCAGCCCAGGGCGGGGCCTCAGATCCCTCGAGCAGTACTTC
- TRBJ2-5 few TRBV7-2 CASSSWLRPGQKETQYF TGTGCCAGCAGCTCATGGCTCCGACCGGGACAAAAAGAGACCCAGTACTTC
- TRBJ2-7 - TRBV6-1 CASTSIREQYF TGTGCCAGCACCAGCATCCGGGAGCAGTACTTC
- TRBJ1-1 few TRBV6-1 CASSEGSGTATEAFF TGTGCCAGCAGTGAAGGTTCAGGGACCGCGACTGAAGCTTTCTTT
TRBD2 TRBJ2-7 - TRBV4-1 CASSPGTSGPKNSYEQYF TGCGCCAGCAGCCCCGGGACTAGCGGGCCTAAAAACTCCTACGAGCAGTACTTC
- TRBJ2-7 few TRBV10-3 CAISAGRITYEQYF TGTGCCATCAGTGCGGGTCGAATTACCTACGAGCAGTACTTC
- TRBJ1-4 few TRBV19 CASSLGYSNEKLFF TGTGCCAGTAGCTTGGGGTATTCTAATGAAAAACTGTTTTTT
- TRBJ1-2 - TRBV27 CASSLYPAWADGYTF TGTGCCAGCAGTTTATACCCCGCGTGGGCCGATGGCTACACCTTC
- TRBJ1-2 many TRBV25-1 CASSPPGGAYGYTF TGTGCCAGCAGTCCTCCGGGGGGCGCGTATGGCTACACCTTC
TRBD2 TRBJ2-3 - TRBV5-1 CASSVRLAGFTDTQYF TGCGCCAGCAGCGTAAGACTAGCGGGATTCACAGATACGCAGTATTTT
- TRBJ2-7 - TRBV4-2 CASSQAGNSYEQYF TGTGCCAGCAGCCAAGCGGGAAACTCCTACGAGCAGTACTTC
TRBD2 TRBJ2-1 few TRBV7-3 CASSPGLVVNEQFF TGTGCCAGCAGCCCCGGACTAGTTGTTAATGAGCAGTTCTTC